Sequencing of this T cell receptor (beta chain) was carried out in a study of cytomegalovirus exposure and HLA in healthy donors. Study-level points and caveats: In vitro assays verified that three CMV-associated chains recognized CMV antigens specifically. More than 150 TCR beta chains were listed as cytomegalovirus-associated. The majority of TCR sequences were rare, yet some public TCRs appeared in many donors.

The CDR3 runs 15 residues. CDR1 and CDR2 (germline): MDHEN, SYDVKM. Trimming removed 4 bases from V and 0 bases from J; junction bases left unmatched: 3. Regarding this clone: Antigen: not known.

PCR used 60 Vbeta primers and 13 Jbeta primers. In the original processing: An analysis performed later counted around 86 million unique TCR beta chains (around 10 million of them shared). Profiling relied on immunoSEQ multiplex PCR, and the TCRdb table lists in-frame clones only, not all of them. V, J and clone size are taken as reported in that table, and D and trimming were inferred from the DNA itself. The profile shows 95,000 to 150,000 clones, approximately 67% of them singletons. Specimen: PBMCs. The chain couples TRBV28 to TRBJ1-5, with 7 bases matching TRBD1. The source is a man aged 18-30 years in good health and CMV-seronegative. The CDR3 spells CASSSQGDSNQPQHF. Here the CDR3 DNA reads TGTGCCAGCAGTTCGCAGGGGGATAGCAATCAGCCCCAGCATTTT.